What follows are 5 T cell receptor beta chains derived from one specimen sequenced in a study of cytomegalovirus exposure and HLA in healthy donors. Assay used: immunoSEQ multiplex PCR; TCRdb lists only in-frame clones, some missing. The table lists approximately 180,000 clones, more than 70% of them singletons, with about 1.6% in the top ten. Input material: PBMCs. The origin of the receptors is a woman in her late teens or twenties in good health and CMV-seronegative.

The chain couples TRBV9 to TRBJ2-5, with 7 bases matching TRBD2. Germline-derived CDR1 and CDR2 are SGDLS and YYNGEE. The CDR3 length is 15 residues. The junction had 12 bases not matched to a gene; V was cut back by 5 bases and J by 5 bases. The CDR3 is CASSSEAGLMETQYF. CDR3 sequence (DNA): TGTGCCAGCAGTTCTGAAGCGGGGTTGATGGAGACCCAGTACTTC.

V and J are TRBV6-5 and TRBJ2-7; 10 bases are shared with TRBD1. From germline, CDR1 is MNHEY and CDR2 SVGAGI. This CDR3 has 15 amino acids. Trimming removed 1 base from V and 7 bases from J; junction bases left unmatched: 7. CDR3 region: CASSYFGTGELEQYF. The CDR3 nucleotides read TGTGCCAGCAGTTACTTCGGGACAGGGGAGTTGGAGCAGTACTTC.

This rearrangement joins TRBV5-6 to TRBJ1-2; D is uncertain. The CDR3 is 12 amino acids. Germline V gives CDR1 SGHDT, CDR2 YYEEEE. Trimming took 3 bases from V and 3 from J, leaving 6 bases between them. CDR3 sequence reads: CASSSADYGYTF. The CDR3 bases are TGTGCCAGCAGCTCCGCAGACTATGGCTACACCTTC. The whole variable domain, remainder taken from reference TRBV5-6 and TRBJ1-2, is DAGVTQSPTHLIKTRGQQVTLRCSPKSGHDTVSWYQQALGQGPQFIFQYYEEEERQRGNFPDRFSGHQFPNYSSELNVNALLLGDSALYLCASSSADYGYTFGSGTRLTVV.

The chain uses TRBV29-1 and TRBJ2-3; 10 bases map to TRBD2. Germline V lookup: CDR1 SQVTM, CDR2 ANQGSEA. There are 16 residues in the CDR3. Unmatched junction bases numbered 10, after V lost 7 bases and J lost 0 bases. The CDR3 protein is CSAGRTSGLSTDTQYF. The CDR3 coding sequence is TGCAGCGCCGGGAGGACTAGCGGTTTGAGCACAGATACGCAGTATTTT.

V and J are TRBV9 and TRBJ2-7, with TRBD1 matching 8 bases. The CDR3 runs 16 residues. V lost 4 bases to trimming and J lost 3 bases; unmatched junction nucleotides: 12. Germline V CDR1 and CDR2: SGDLS, YYNGEE. This chain's CDR3 is CASSPSHYDRGYEQYF. In DNA, the CDR3 is TGTGCCAGCAGCCCCAGCCATTATGACAGGGGCTACGAGCAGTACTTC. The full variable domain, completed using reference TRBV9 and TRBJ2-7, is DSGVTQTPKHLITATGQRVTLRCSPRSGDLSVYWYQQSLDQGLQFLIQYYNGEERAKGNILERFSAQQFPDLHSELNLSSLELGDSALYFCASSPSHYDRGYEQYFGPGTRLTVT.